The 12 T cell receptor beta chains below were found in one sample sequenced in a study of cytomegalovirus exposure and HLA in healthy donors. Produced via immunoSEQ multiplex PCR; TCRdb's table is partial and in-frame only. The sample shows tens of thousands of clones, over 85% of them seen only once. Material for sequencing was PBMCs. These receptors were obtained from a young man in good health and CMV-seropositive.

This clone was recorded once. The chain has TRBV11-2 and TRBJ2-5, with 8 bases fitting TRBD1. V lost 2 bases to trimming and J lost 2 bases; unmatched junction nucleotides: 7. The length of the CDR3 is 16 residues. Germline V gene data show CDR1 as SGHAT and CDR2 as FQNNGV. The CDR3 is CASSLSSGQGQETQYF. The CDR3 nucleotides are TGTGCCAGCAGCTTATCTTCCGGACAGGGACAAGAGACCCAGTACTTC. Full variable domain (outside the CDR3, taken from reference TRBV11-2 and TRBJ2-5): EAGVAQSPRYKIIEKRQSVAFWCNPISGHATLYWYQQILGQGPKLLIQFQNNGVVDDSQLPKDRFSAERLKGVDSTLKIQPAKLEDSAVYLCASSLSSGQGQETQYFGPGTRLLVL.

The chain links TRBV11-2 to TRBJ2-1; 8 bases agree with TRBD2. Unmatched junction bases numbered 7, after V lost 4 bases and J lost 5 bases. The CDR3 sequence is 15 residues long. CDR1 SGHAT and CDR2 FQNNGV come from the germline V gene. The CDR3 loop is CASSCRVAGNNEQFF. The CDR3 DNA follows: TGTGCCAGCAGCTGCCGGGTAGCGGGGAACAATGAGCAGTTCTTC.

This clone came up once. The rearrangement uses TRBV5-8 and TRBJ2-1, with 7 bases fitting TRBD2. CDR1 is SGHTS and CDR2 is YDEGEE in the germline V gene. J lost 5 bases, V lost 0 bases, and 8 bases had no gene match. CDR3 size: 16 residues. CDR3 DNA sequence: TGTGCCAGCAGCTTGGGTGCGGGAGAAAGTCACAATGAGCAGTTCTTC. Protein product: CASSLGAGESHNEQFF.

The chain couples TRBV19 to TRBJ2-5; the D is unclear. Per germline, CDR1 LNHDA and CDR2 SQIVND (reference sequence). Trimming removed 3 bases from V and 3 bases from J, with 8 bases in between. The CDR3 covers 13 residues. This chain's CDR3 is CASSMSVEETQYF. The CDR3 nucleotides read TGTGCCAGTAGTATGTCGGTAGAAGAGACCCAGTACTTC.

The chain employs TRBV6-1 and TRBJ2-7; 8 bases agree with TRBD1. The CDR3 runs 15 residues. Germline CDR1 and CDR2: MNHNS and SASEGT. J gave up 0 bases and V 6 bases, and 7 bases lay outside the gene matches. The CDR3 sequence: CASSAWTGSSYEQYF. CDR3 DNA: TGTGCCAGCAGCGCCTGGACAGGGAGCTCCTACGAGCAGTACTTC.

The chain combines TRBV27 with TRBJ1-2, with D perhaps TRBD1 (6 bases). V was cut by 5 bases and J by 3 bases, with 16 bases left in between. Germline V CDR1 and CDR2: MNHEY, SMNVEV (reference sequence). The CDR3 runs to 15 residues. CDR3 coding DNA: TGTGCCAGCAGTGATATTTGGGAGGGGGACTATGGCTACACCTTC. Translating it yields CASSDIWEGDYGYTF.

The V and J genes are TRBV4-1 and TRBJ2-7; 8 positions agree with TRBD2. Germline V CDR1 and CDR2: MGHRA, YSYEKL. The CDR3 runs 17 residues. V lost 0 bases and J lost 5; bases outside the gene matches: 12. CDR3 sequence: CASSQDDAGGLLNEQYF. The CDR3 DNA follows: TGCGCCAGCAGCCAAGATGATGCGGGAGGCCTTCTTAACGAGCAGTACTTC.

The V call is TRBV5-1, the J call TRBJ1-3; 7 nucleotides align to TRBD1. Germline V gene data show CDR1 as SGHRS and CDR2 as YFSETQ. The CDR3 is made up of 16 amino acids. V lost 3 bases and J lost 4; bases outside the gene matches: 10. The CDR3 here is CASSSLNTGAGNTIYF. The CDR3 DNA follows: TGCGCCAGCAGCTCGCTTAATACAGGGGCGGGAAACACCATATATTTT. Based on the CDR3 plus reference TRBV5-1 and TRBJ1-3, the full variable domain is KAGVTQTPRYLIKTRGQQVTLSCSPISGHRSVSWYQQTPGQGLQFLFEYFSETQRNKGNFPGRFSGRQFSNSRSEMNVSTLELGDSALYLCASSSLNTGAGNTIYFGEGSWLTVV.

This clone was detected once. The chain employs TRBV6-1 and TRBJ1-2, with unresolved D. Germline V gene data show CDR1 as MNHNS and CDR2 as SASEGT. Trimming left V 7 bases short and J 1 base short, with 4 bases between. CDR3 length: 11 residues. CDR3 region: CASTFNYGYTF. DNA of the CDR3: TGTGCCAGCACCTTTAACTATGGCTACACCTTC.

The chain employs TRBV19 and TRBJ1-4, with 7 positions matching TRBD1. Germline V gene sequence: CDR1 LNHDA, CDR2 SQIVND (reference sequence). The CDR3 loop spans 16 amino acids. Losses at the gene ends were 5 bases for V and 7 bases for J; bases not matched to a gene: 13. This CDR3 is CASSPSTGTFAEKLFF. The CDR3, as DNA: TGTGCCAGTAGTCCCTCGACAGGGACGTTTGCTGAAAAACTGTTTTTT. The variable domain in full, completed from reference TRBV19 and TRBJ1-4, reads DGGITQSPKYLFRKEGQNVTLSCEQNLNHDAMYWYRQDPGQGLRLIYYSQIVNDFQKGDIAEGYSVSREKKESFPLTVTSAQKNPTAFYLCASSPSTGTFAEKLFFGSGTQLSVL.

V and J are TRBV28 and TRBJ2-7; 7 positions match TRBD1. CDR3 length: 14 residues. Trimming cost V 5 bases and J 4 bases; bases outside gene matches: 8. CDR1 is MDHEN, CDR2 SYDVKM, per germline. CDR3 nucleotide sequence: TGTGCCAGCAGTCTCGGGACAGTAGTGTACGAGCAGTACTTC. This encodes CASSLGTVVYEQYF.

J is TRBJ2-1 and V is TRBV14, with 12 bases fitting TRBD2. Looked up from germline, CDR1 is SGHDN and CDR2 is FVKESK. The CDR3 has 16 amino acids. V dropped 4 bases and J dropped 7; count of bases not matched to a gene: 8. The CDR3, as DNA: TGTGCCAGCAGCCTCCCGACTAGCGGGAGTCAGAATGAGCAGTTCTTC. It translates to CASSLPTSGSQNEQFF.